This TCR beta chain was sequenced in a study of blood T cell repertoires in COVID-19. Generated by immunoSEQ multiplex PCR, the TCRdb table keeps only in-frame clones and is missing some. The sample carries about 210,000 clones, 70% to 90% recorded once. Looked up from germline, CDR1 is SGDLS and CDR2 is YYNGEE. V lost 2 bases, J lost 4 bases, and 11 bases lay in between. This CDR3 comprises 14 residues. This chain uses TRBV9 with TRBJ2-3; TRBD1 is a possible D gene (5 bases). The sample was peripheral blood. The TCR was taken from a man in his fifties with COVID-19, enrolled during active disease. The DNA for the CDR3 is TGTGCCAGCAGCGTGGGGCTAACTGCAGATACGCAGTATTTT. Its protein is CASSVGLTADTQYF.